The present T cell receptor (beta chain) was sequenced within a study of Graves' ophthalmopathy and Graves' hyperthyroidism. For the study at large: Prior to any treatment, peripheral blood was collected at the time of initial diagnosis.

Using RNA transcripts, the TCR beta CDR3 regions were amplified. HTBI primers were employed in first-round RT-PCR, then a second-round multiplex PCR followed. MiXCR was run by TCRdb on the multiplex PCR reads, yielding one entry per CDR3 protein. The data show some 520,000 distinct CDR3 sequences, roughly an eighth seen once. Study observations and caveats: A model of 13 signatures distinguished ophthalmopathy from stable hyperthyroidism at roughly 87% sensitivity and 81.08% specificity. With around 65% sensitivity and approximately 72% specificity, the model predicted ophthalmopathy progression.

This clonotype was counted between two and nine times. Its antigen is still unknown. The CDR3 consists of 20 residues. The V gene end was trimmed by 0 bases and the J gene end by 0 bases; junction bases not matched to a gene: 9. Germline V gives CDR1 LGHDT, CDR2 YNNKEL (reference sequence). The diagnosis combined clinical symptoms, thyroxine, TRAb, thyroid ultrasound and orbital computed tomography scans. The sample was blood. The clonotype comes from a woman aged 25 to 39 with Graves' ophthalmopathy. The gene calls are TRBV3-1 and TRBJ2-2, with 11 bases matching TRBD2. The CDR3, as DNA: TGTGCCAGCAGCCAAGATTGGACTAGCGGGCGGCACGCGAACACCGGGGAGCTGTTTTTT. It is translated as CASSQDWTSGRHANTGELFF.